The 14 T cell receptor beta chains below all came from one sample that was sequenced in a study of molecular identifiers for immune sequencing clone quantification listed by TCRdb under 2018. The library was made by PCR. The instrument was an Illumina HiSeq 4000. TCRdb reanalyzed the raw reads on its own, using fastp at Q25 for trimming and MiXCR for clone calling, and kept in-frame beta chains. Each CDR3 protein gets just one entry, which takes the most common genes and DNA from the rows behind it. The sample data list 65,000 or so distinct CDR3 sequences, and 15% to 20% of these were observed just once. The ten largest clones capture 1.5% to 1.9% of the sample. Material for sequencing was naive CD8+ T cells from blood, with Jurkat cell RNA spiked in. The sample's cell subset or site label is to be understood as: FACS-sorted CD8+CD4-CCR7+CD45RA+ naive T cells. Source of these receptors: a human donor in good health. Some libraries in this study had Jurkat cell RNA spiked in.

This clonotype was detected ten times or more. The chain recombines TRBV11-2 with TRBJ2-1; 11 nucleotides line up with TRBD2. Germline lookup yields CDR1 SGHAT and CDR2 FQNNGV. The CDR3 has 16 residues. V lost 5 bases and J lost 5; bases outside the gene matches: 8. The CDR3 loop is CASSHPGLAVHNEQFF. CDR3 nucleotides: TGTGCCAGCAGCCACCCGGGACTAGCGGTACACAATGAGCAGTTCTTC.

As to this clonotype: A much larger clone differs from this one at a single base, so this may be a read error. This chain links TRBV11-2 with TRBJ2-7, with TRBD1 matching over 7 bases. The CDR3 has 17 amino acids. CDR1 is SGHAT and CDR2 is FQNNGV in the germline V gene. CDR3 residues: CASSFPVTGTPSYEQCF. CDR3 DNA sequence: TGTGCCAGCAGCTTCCCCGTGACAGGGACCCCCTCCTACGAGCAGTGCTTC.

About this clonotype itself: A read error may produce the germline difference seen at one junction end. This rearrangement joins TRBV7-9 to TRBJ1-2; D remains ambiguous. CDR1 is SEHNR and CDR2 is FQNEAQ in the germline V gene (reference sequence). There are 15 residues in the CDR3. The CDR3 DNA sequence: TGTGCCAGCAGCATAGCGACTGGGCTATCCTATGGCTACACCTTC. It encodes CASSIATGLSYGYTF.

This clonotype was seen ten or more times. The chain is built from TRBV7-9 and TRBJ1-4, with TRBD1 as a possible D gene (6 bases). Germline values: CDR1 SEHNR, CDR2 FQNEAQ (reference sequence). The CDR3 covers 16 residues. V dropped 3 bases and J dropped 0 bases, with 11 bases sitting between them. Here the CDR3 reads CASSLGGFATNEKLFF. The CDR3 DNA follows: TGTGCCAGCAGCTTGGGGGGCTTTGCAACTAATGAAAAACTGTTTTTT.

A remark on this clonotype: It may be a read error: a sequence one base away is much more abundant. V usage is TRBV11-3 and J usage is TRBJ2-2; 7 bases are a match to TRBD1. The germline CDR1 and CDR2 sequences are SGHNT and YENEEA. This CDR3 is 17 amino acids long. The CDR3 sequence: CASSPSRGQQNTGELSF. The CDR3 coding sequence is TGTGCCAGCAGCCCCTCACGGGGACAGCAGAACACCGGGGAGCTGTCTTTT.

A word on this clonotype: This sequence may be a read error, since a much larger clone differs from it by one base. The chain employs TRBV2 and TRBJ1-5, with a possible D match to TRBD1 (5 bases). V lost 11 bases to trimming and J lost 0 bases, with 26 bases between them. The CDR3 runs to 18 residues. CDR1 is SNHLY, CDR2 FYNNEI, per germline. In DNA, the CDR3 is TGTGCCGGCACCCCCGCCCCCCGACAGACCGATAGCAATCAGCCCCAGCATTTT. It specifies CAGTPAPRQTDSNQPQHF. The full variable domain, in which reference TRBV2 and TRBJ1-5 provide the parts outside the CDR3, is EPEVTQTPSHQVTQMGQEVILRCVPISNHLYFYWYRQILGQKVEFLVSFYNNEISEKSEIFDDQFSVERPDGSNFTLKIRSTKLEDSAMYFCAGTPAPRQTDSNQPQHFGDGTRLSIL.

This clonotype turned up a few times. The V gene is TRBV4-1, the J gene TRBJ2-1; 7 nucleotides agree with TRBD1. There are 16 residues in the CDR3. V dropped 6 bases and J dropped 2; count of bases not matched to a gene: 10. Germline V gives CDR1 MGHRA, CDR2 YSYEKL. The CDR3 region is CASSRTGTAPYNEQFF. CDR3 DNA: TGCGCCAGCAGTCGAACCGGGACAGCCCCCTACAATGAGCAGTTCTTC.

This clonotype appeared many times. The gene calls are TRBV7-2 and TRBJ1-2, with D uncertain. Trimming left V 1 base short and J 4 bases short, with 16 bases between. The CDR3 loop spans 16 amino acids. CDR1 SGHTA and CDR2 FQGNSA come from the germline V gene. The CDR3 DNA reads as TGTGCCAGCAGCTTAGAGGCGGTGGGAACACTCTATGGCTACACCTTC. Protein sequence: CASSLEAVGTLYGYTF.

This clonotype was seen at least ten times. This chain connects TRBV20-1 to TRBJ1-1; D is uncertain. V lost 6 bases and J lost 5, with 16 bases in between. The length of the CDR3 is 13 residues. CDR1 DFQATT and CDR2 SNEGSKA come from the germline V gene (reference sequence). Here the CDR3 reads CSAVPPLRTEAFF. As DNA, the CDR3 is TGCAGTGCCGTTCCCCCATTACGGACTGAAGCTTTCTTT.

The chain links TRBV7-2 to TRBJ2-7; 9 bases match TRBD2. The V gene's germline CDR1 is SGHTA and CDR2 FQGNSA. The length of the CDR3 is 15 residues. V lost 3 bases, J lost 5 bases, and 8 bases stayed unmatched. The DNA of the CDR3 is TGTGCCAGCAGCTTCTTTAGCGGGAGTCCCAACGAGCAGTACTTC. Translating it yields CASSFFSGSPNEQYF. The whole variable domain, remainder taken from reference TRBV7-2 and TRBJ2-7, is GAGVSQSPSNKVTEKGKDVELRCDPISGHTALYWYRQSLGQGLEFLIYFQGNSAPDKSGLPSDRFSAERTGGSVSTLTIQRTQQEDSAVYLCASSFFSGSPNEQYFGPGTRLTVT.

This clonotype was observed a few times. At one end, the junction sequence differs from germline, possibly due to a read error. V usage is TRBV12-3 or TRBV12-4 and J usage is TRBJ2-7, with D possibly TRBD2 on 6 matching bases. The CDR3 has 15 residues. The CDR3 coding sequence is TGTGCCGGCAGACCGGTTGGCGGGACGCCCTACGAGCAGTACTTC. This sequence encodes CAGRPVGGTPYEQYF.

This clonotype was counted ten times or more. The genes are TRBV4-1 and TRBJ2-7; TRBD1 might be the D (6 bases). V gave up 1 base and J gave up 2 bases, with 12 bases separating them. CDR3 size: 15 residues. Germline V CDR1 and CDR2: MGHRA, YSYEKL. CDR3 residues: CASSQAQGKPYEQYF. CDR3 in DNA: TGCGCCAGCAGCCAAGCACAGGGTAAACCCTACGAGCAGTACTTC.

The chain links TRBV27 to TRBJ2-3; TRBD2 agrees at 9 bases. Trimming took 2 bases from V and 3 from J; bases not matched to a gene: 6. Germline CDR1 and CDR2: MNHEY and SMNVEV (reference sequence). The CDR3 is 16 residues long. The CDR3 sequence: CASSLIAGAVTDTQYF. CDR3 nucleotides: TGTGCCAGCAGTTTAATAGCGGGAGCTGTTACAGATACGCAGTATTTT.

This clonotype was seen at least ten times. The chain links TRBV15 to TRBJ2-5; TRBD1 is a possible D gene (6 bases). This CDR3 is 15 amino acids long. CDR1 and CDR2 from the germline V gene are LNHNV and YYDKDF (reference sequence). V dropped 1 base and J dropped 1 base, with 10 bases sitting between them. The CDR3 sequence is CATSRGRTVQETQYF. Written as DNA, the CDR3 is TGTGCCACCAGCAGAGGAAGGACAGTCCAAGAGACCCAGTACTTC. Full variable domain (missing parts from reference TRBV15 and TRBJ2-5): DAMVIQNPRYQVTQFGKPVTLSCSQTLNHNVMYWYQQKSSQAPKLLFHYYDKDFNNEADTPDNFQSRRPNTSFCFLDIRSPGLGDTAMYLCATSRGRTVQETQYFGPGTRLLVL.